Below, 27 T cell receptor beta chains from the same sample are listed, as sequenced in a study of CD8+CD57+ T cells in acquired aplastic anemia. Genomic DNA served as template for TCR beta VDJ and CDR3 profiling. Using its own MiXCR run on the reads, TCRdb lists one record per CDR3 protein. The sample holds about 190,000 distinct CDR3 sequences, roughly half seen once. Sequencing used sorted CD4+, CD8+, or CD8+CD57+ T cells (not recorded which) from PBMCs. These TCRs come from a human donor in good health, serving as a control.

The chain is built from TRBV7-3 and TRBJ1-4; D is unclear. The ends were cut back, 4 bases at V and 7 bases at J, with 16 bases in the middle. Germline CDR1 is SGHTA and CDR2 is FQGTGA. This CDR3 is built from 15 residues. As DNA, the CDR3 is TGTGCCAGCAGCTCCCCCGTCGTGGGTCCTGAAAAACTGTTTTTT. This sequence encodes CASSSPVVGPEKLFF. The full variable domain, completed using reference TRBV7-3 and TRBJ1-4, is GAGVSQTPSNKVTEKGKYVELRCDPISGHTALYWYRQSLGQGPEFLIYFQGTGAADDSGLPNDRFFAVRPEGSVSTLKIQRTERGDSAVYLCASSSPVVGPEKLFFGSGTQLSVL.

This clonotype appeared once. V and J are TRBV7-2 and TRBJ2-3; TRBD1 is a possible D gene (6 bases). The J call may be in error: the DNA end matches TRBJ2-5 better. Germline lookup yields CDR1 SGHTA and CDR2 FQGNSA. CDR3 length: 13 amino acids. This CDR3 reads CASSYTGLADQYF. CDR3 in DNA: TGTGCCAGCAGCTACACAGGGTTGGCCGACCAGTACTTC.

This clonotype was observed a few times. The rearrangement uses TRBV18 and TRBJ2-7; D may be TRBD1 or TRBD2 (5 bases each). Trimming shortened V by 4 bases and J by 3 bases, and 7 bases separated the two germline ends. Germline lookup yields CDR1 KGHSH and CDR2 LQKENI. This CDR3 has 12 amino acids. The DNA of the CDR3 is TGTGCCAGCTCACGGGACCGCTACGAGCAGTACTTC. Protein: CASSRDRYEQYF.

This clonotype occurred a few times. The gene calls are TRBV2 and TRBJ2-3; TRBD2 is a possible D gene (5 bases). With 6 bases removed from V and 4 bases from J, the gap between germline ends came to 11 bases. Germline CDR1 reads SNHLY; CDR2 reads FYNNEI. The CDR3 length is 13 residues. The CDR3 region has the DNA TGTGCCAGCAGGGAGGCGGGCCCAGATACGCAGTATTTT. Residues: CASREAGPDTQYF.

The chain is built from TRBV7-6 and TRBJ2-7, with TRBD1 matching 10 bases. The V gene end was trimmed by 8 bases and the J gene end by 0 bases; junction bases not matched to a gene: 7. CDR1 is SGHVS and CDR2 is FNYEAQ in the germline V gene. This CDR3 has 15 amino acids. The CDR3 is CASGRGTGVSYEQYF. The CDR3 DNA sequence: TGTGCCAGCGGCCGAGGGACAGGGGTCTCCTACGAGCAGTACTTC.

This clonotype was counted a single time. This may arise from a read error, as a much more abundant clone is one base away. V and J are TRBV3-1 and TRBJ1-1; 8 nucleotides agree with TRBD1. Trimming at V came to 2 bases and at J to 8 bases, leaving 7 bases not matched to a gene. There are 14 residues in the CDR3. The germline gives CDR1 LGHDT, CDR2 YNNKEL (reference sequence). The CDR3 DNA follows: TGTGCCAGCAGCCAACAGGGGGCCGCGCGGGAAGCTTTCTTT. Protein product: CASSQQGAAREAFF.

This clonotype was observed a single time. This rearrangement joins TRBV2 to TRBJ1-1; possibly TRBD1 for D (5 bases). The CDR3 has 14 amino acids. V was trimmed by 1 base and J by 7 bases, leaving 13 bases between them. Germline V gene data show CDR1 as SNHLY and CDR2 as FYNNEI. CDR3 sequence (DNA): TGTGCCAGCAGTGAAGGTGACAGCAGGAATGAAGCTTTCTTT. This encodes CASSEGDSRNEAFF.

J is TRBJ1-2 and V is TRBV19; D ambiguous. CDR1 is LNHDA and CDR2 is SQIVND in the germline V gene (reference sequence). The CDR3 has 14 amino acids. V dropped 3 bases and J dropped 4 bases, with 12 bases sitting between them. The chain's CDR3 is CASSIASGSYGYTF. CDR3 nucleotides: TGTGCCAGTAGTATTGCATCCGGGAGCTATGGCTACACCTTC.

This sequence joins TRBV6-5 and TRBJ2-7; tentatively, D is TRBD1 (6 bases). Germline-derived CDR1 and CDR2 are MNHEY and SVGAGI. The length of the CDR3 is 14 residues. Trimming removed 5 bases at V and 3 bases at J, with 14 bases between. The CDR3 bases are TGTGCCAGCAGTGAATTACTCAGGGGCTACGAGCAGTACTTC. Amino acids: CASSELLRGYEQYF.

This chain uses TRBV3-1 with TRBJ2-2; 11 bases line up with TRBD2. J was trimmed by 0 bases and V by 7 bases; bases with no gene match: 7. The CDR3 sequence is 17 residues long. CDR1 LGHDT and CDR2 YNNKEL come from the germline V gene (reference sequence). CDR3 nucleotides: TGTGCCAGCAACTCACTAGCGGGGGCCACGAACACCGGGGAGCTGTTTTTT. Translating gives CASNSLAGATNTGELFF.

The chain carries TRBV5-1 and TRBJ1-1; 10 positions match TRBD1. V lost 4 bases and J lost 4; bases outside the gene matches: 7. The CDR3 is 15 residues long. The germline V gene has CDR1 SGHRS and CDR2 YFSETQ. Written as DNA, the CDR3 is TGCGCCAGCAGCAACTCATGGACAGGGGGCACTGAAGCTTTCTTT. Translation: CASSNSWTGGTEAFF.

Written as DNA, the CDR3 is TGTGCCACCCGACCTGGCAATCAGCCCCAGCATTTT. It translates to CATRPGNQPQHF. The chain employs TRBV19 and TRBJ1-5; D unclear. Germline V gene data show CDR1 as LNHDA and CDR2 as SQIVND (reference sequence). This CDR3 contains 12 residues. V was clipped by 10 bases and J by 2 bases, with 9 bases between them.

As regards this clonotype: A much larger clonotype is one base distant, so this may be a read error. This CDR3 reads CASSFGRYRETQYF. CDR3 in DNA: TGCGCCAGCAGTTTTGGACGGTACCGAGAGACCCAGTACTTC. This rearrangement joins TRBV5-1 to TRBJ2-5; D is unresolved. CDR1 is SGHRS, CDR2 YFSETQ, per germline. Trimming stripped 5 bases from V and 4 bases from J, with 15 bases between. The CDR3 contains 14 residues. Combining the CDR3 with reference TRBV5-1 and TRBJ2-5 gives the whole variable domain KAGVTQTPRYLIKTRGQQVTLSCSPISGHRSVSWYQQTPGQGLQFLFEYFSETQRNKGNFPGRFSGRQFSNSRSEMNVSTLELGDSALYLCASSFGRYRETQYFGPGTRLLVL.

The chain carries TRBV29-1 and TRBJ2-5; the match to TRBD2 covers 13 bases. The CDR3 spans 15 residues. With V trimmed by 4 bases and J by 3 bases, 5 bases remained unmatched. Germline V gives CDR1 SQVTM, CDR2 ANQGSEA. CDR3: CSVGTSGRDEETQYF. CDR3 nucleotide sequence: TGCAGCGTTGGTACTAGCGGGAGGGATGAAGAGACCCAGTACTTC. Complete variable domain (other parts from reference TRBV29-1 and TRBJ2-5): SAVISQKPSRDICQRGTSLTIQCQVDSQVTMMFWYRQQPGQSLTLIATANQGSEATYESGFVIDKFPISRPNLTFSTLTVSNMSPEDSSIYLCSVGTSGRDEETQYFGPGTRLLVL.

As to this clonotype: The junction departs from the called germline gene at one end, perhaps through a read error. V usage is TRBV24-1 and J usage is TRBJ2-1; D gene unclear. This CDR3 has 16 amino acids. Per germline, CDR1 KGHDR and CDR2 SFDVKD. Here the CDR3 reads CATSDPARVSYNEQFF. In DNA form, the CDR3 reads TGTGCCACCAGTGACCCCGCTAGAGTCTCCTACAACGAGCAGTTCTTC.

Comment on this clonotype: A read error may be the cause here, since a much bigger clone is one base away. The V and J genes are TRBV3-1 and TRBJ1-2; no reliable D call. Germline V lookup: CDR1 LGHDT, CDR2 YNNKEL (reference sequence). V was cut by 4 bases and J by 0 bases, with 9 bases left in between. This CDR3 contains 14 residues. This CDR3 is CASSRSTSNYGYTF. Here the CDR3 DNA reads TGTGCCAGCAGCCGTTCGACGTCTAACTATGGCTACACCTTC.

The chain uses TRBV6-1 and TRBJ2-7; D is perhaps TRBD1 or TRBD2 (6 bases each). In germline, CDR1 is MNHNS, CDR2 SASEGT. The CDR3 runs to 15 residues. Trimming took 7 bases from V and 3 from J, leaving 19 bases between them. CDR3 sequence: CASIRGAGDYYEQYF. CDR3 DNA: TGTGCCAGCATTAGGGGGGCCGGAGACTACTACGAGCAGTACTTC.

The chain couples TRBV5-6 to TRBJ1-4; a weak D match, TRBD1 (5 bases). Trimming left V 4 bases short and J 10 bases short, with 8 bases between. There are 11 residues in the CDR3. Germline CDR1 reads SGHDT; CDR2 reads YYEEEE. The CDR3 is CASSRGRKLFF. CDR3 in DNA: TGTGCCAGCAGCCGGGGGAGAAAACTGTTTTTT.

This clonotype has a handful of counts. This chain uses TRBV15 with TRBJ2-7; 9 bases match TRBD1. With V trimmed by 3 bases and J by 4 bases, 1 base remained unmatched. The CDR3 length is 13 residues. From germline, CDR1 is LNHNV and CDR2 YYDKDF (reference sequence). The CDR3: CATSRDRGYEQYF. As DNA, the CDR3 is TGTGCCACCAGCAGGGACAGGGGATACGAGCAGTACTTC.

For this clonotype: An end of the junction does not agree with germline; a read error may underlie this. The V and J genes are TRBV10-3 and TRBJ2-2; TRBD2 aligns across 8 bases. The CDR3 runs 14 residues. Germline loops: CDR1 ENHRY, CDR2 SYGVKD. In DNA form, the CDR3 reads TGTGCCATCAGTGAGGCGGGGGGCAGCGGGGAGCTGTTCTTT. This translates into CAISEAGGSGELFF.

This clonotype was observed many times. The chain links TRBV5-4 to TRBJ1-4, with 7 bases lining up with TRBD1. The junction had 9 bases not matched to a gene; V was cut back by 2 bases and J by 8 bases. This CDR3 spans 15 amino acids. CDR1 SGHNT and CDR2 YYREEE come from the germline V gene (reference sequence). The CDR3 region has the DNA TGTGCCAGCAGCTTTAAGGGGGCCGTCGCCGAAAAACTGTTTTTT. Translating gives CASSFKGAVAEKLFF.

The chain has TRBV27 and TRBJ2-7; 7 bases line up with TRBD1. The junction had 7 bases not matched to a gene; V was cut back by 7 bases and J by 4 bases. The V gene's germline CDR1 is MNHEY and CDR2 SMNVEV (reference sequence). The CDR3 contains 13 residues. The CDR3 here is CASILGGFYEQYF. The CDR3 DNA reads as TGTGCCAGCATCCTAGGGGGCTTTTACGAGCAGTACTTC.

This clonotype has a single count. The chain employs TRBV2 and TRBJ2-7; the D is unclear. The germline V gene encodes CDR1 SNHLY and CDR2 FYNNEI. The CDR3 contains 13 residues. Trimming took 7 bases from V and 3 from J, leaving 13 bases between them. The CDR3 reads CASTQDGNYEQYF. In DNA form, the CDR3 reads TGTGCCAGCACCCAGGACGGAAACTACGAGCAGTACTTC. The full variable domain, completed using reference TRBV2 and TRBJ2-7, is EPEVTQTPSHQVTQMGQEVILRCVPISNHLYFYWYRQILGQKVEFLVSFYNNEISEKSEIFDDQFSVERPDGSNFTLKIRSTKLEDSAMYFCASTQDGNYEQYFGPGTRLTVT.

The chain couples TRBV4-3 to TRBJ1-5, with 8 bases lining up with TRBD1. After removal of 0 bases from V and 7 bases from J, the junction contained 8 bases not matched to a gene. The CDR3 sequence is 16 residues long. Looked up from germline, CDR1 is LGHNA and CDR2 is YSLEER. The CDR3 here is CASSQDPDRGLQPQHF. The CDR3 DNA sequence: TGCGCCAGCAGCCAAGACCCCGACAGGGGTCTGCAGCCCCAGCATTTT.

A word on this clonotype: This may come from a read error, since a much larger clone is one base off. The chain employs TRBV10-3 and TRBJ1-2; a weak D match, TRBD1 (6 bases). The V end was cut by 5 bases, the J end by 0 bases, with 13 bases between. Germline V gene lookup returns CDR1 ENHRY and CDR2 SYGVKD. The CDR3 length is 15 residues. CDR3 sequence reads: CAISSWDIANYGYTF. The CDR3 DNA reads TGTGCCATCAGTTCCTGGGACATAGCTAACTATGGCTACACCTTC.

This clonotype was detected many times. The gene calls are TRBV11-1 and TRBJ2-1, with TRBD2 matching over 7 bases. J lost 7 bases, V lost 7 bases, and 7 bases had no gene match. From germline, CDR1 is SGHAT and CDR2 FQDESV (reference sequence). The CDR3 sequence is 13 residues long. The CDR3 is CASITRGGNEQFF. The CDR3 DNA follows: TGTGCCAGCATCACCCGCGGGGGTAATGAGCAGTTCTTC.

The chain has TRBV9 and TRBJ1-3, with 7 bases lining up with TRBD1. The CDR3 extends over 15 amino acids. With V trimmed by 4 bases and J by 3 bases, 7 bases remained unmatched. Germline V gives CDR1 SGDLS, CDR2 YYNGEE. CDR3 amino acids: CASSLRQGGGNTIYF. As DNA, the CDR3 is TGTGCCAGCAGCCTACGACAGGGAGGTGGAAACACCATATATTTT.